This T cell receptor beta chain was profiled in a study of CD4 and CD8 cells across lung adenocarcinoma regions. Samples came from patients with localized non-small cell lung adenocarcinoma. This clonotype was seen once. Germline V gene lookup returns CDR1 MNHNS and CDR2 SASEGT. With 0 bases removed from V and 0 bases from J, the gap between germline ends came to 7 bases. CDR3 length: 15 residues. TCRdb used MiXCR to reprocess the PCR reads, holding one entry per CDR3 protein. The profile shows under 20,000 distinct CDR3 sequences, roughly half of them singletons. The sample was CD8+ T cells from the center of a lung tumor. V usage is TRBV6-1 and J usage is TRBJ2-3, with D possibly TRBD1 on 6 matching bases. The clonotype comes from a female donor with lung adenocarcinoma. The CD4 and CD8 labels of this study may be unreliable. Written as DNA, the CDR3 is TGTGCCAGCAGTGAAGCAGGGACAAGCACAGATACGCAGTATTTT. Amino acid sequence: CASSEAGTSTDTQYF.